The rows below give T cell receptor beta chains drawn from one sample of a study of CD8 T cells in ankylosing spondylitis. MiXCR, applied by TCRdb to the 5' RACE reads, yields one record per CDR3 protein. The profile shows 85,000 to 100,000 distinct CDR3 sequences, around 10% of them singletons. The sequencing input was blood, either unsorted or a sorted T cell fraction (not recorded which). The receptor source for this set is a male donor with ankylosing spondylitis or in good health (not recorded which). The CDR3 runs from the conserved cysteine through the conserved F or W. A D gene is named only where the DNA matches it firmly. Not all rows give a size; the values are once, few, many and, for expanded clones, a class.

TRBV29-1	many	TRBD2	TRBJ2-7	CSVVPRTSGDTYEQYF	TGCAGCGTTGTCCCTAGGACTAGCGGGGACACCTACGAGCAGTACTTC
TRBV11-2	NA	NA	TRBJ2-1	CASGSVIHNKQFF	TGTGCCAGCGGCAGCGTCATACACAATAAGCAGTTCTTC
TRBV6-1	many	TRBD1	TRBJ1-1	CASRENAGQGRNTEAFF	TGTGCCAGCAGGGAAAATGCCGGACAGGGTAGGAACACTGAAGCTTTCTTT
TRBV5-1	NA	NA	TRBJ2-1	CVSMEGSGSYNGQFF	TGCGTCAGCATGGAAGGCAGTGGCTCCTACAATGGGCAGTTCTTC
TRBV20-1	NA	NA	TRBJ2-1	CSARDRVGSNEQFF	TGCAGTGCTAGAGACAGGGTTGGTAGCAATGAGCAGTTCTTC
TRBV4-1	many	NA	TRBJ2-5	CASSQGRREETQYF	TGCGCCAGCAGCCAAGGGCGCAGGGAAGAGACCCAGTACTTC
TRBV10-3	many	TRBD1	TRBJ2-2	CAIRPPGQITGELFF	TGTGCCATCAGGCCCCCGGGACAGATCACCGGGGAGCTGTTTTTT
TRBV12-3/TRBV12-4	NA	TRBD2	TRBJ2-3	CASSPIAGGGTDTQYF	TGTGCCAGCAGTCCCATAGCGGGGGGGGGCACAGATACGCAGTATTTT
TRBV5-1	many	TRBD1	TRBJ1-1	CASSDGQGNTEAFF	TGCGCCAGCAGCGATGGACAGGGGAACACTGAAGCTTTCTTT
TRBV12-3/TRBV12-4	few	TRBD2	TRBJ2-3	CASSLEGTSGGLGNTDTQYF	TGTGCCAGCAGTTTAGAGGGGACTAGCGGGGGGCTAGGAAACACAGATACGCAGTATTTT
TRBV23-1	few	NA	TRBJ1-5	CASSRHGNQPQHF	TGCGCCAGCAGCCGACATGGGAATCAGCCCCAGCATTTT
TRBV2	NA	TRBD1	TRBJ2-7	CAGSRQGYEQYF	TGTGCCGGCAGCCGACAGGGTTACGAGCAGTACTTC
TRBV20-1	NA	NA	TRBJ2-5	CSAPDVNLKTQYF	TGCAGTGCACCCGACGTAAACCTCAAGACCCAGTACTTC
TRBV29-1	many	NA	TRBJ2-3	CSVEGGDRGTDTQYF	TGCAGCGTTGAAGGGGGGGACAGAGGCACAGATACGCAGTATTTT
TRBV6-5	many	NA	TRBJ2-1	CASSYDQGFYNEQFF	TGTGCCAGCAGTTACGACCAGGGGTTTTACAATGAGCAGTTCTTC
TRBV7-2	few	NA	TRBJ1-2	CASSLNGGDYGYTF	TGTGCCAGCAGCTTGAACGGGGGGGACTATGGCTACACCTTC
TRBV5-1	many	TRBD1	TRBJ1-6	CASSSDRASYNSPLHF	TGCGCCAGCAGCTCAGACAGGGCTTCCTATAATTCACCCCTCCACTTT
TRBV7-9	few	TRBD1	TRBJ1-6	CASSQGQGWSPLHF	TGTGCCAGCAGCCAAGGACAGGGTTGGTCACCCCTCCACTTT
TRBV27	many	NA	TRBJ2-3	CASSGGHRTDTQYF	TGTGCCAGCAGCGGGGGGCACCGGACAGATACGCAGTATTTT
TRBV7-9	NA	NA	TRBJ2-3	CASSSDEYF	TGTGCCAGCAGCTCCGACGAGTATTTT
TRBV12-3/TRBV12-4	many	NA	TRBJ2-7	CASSRELPAYEQYF	TGTGCCAGCAGCCGGGAACTCCCTGCCTACGAGCAGTACTTC
TRBV7-2	NA	NA	TRBJ2-7	CASSPTRRVSSYEQYF	TGTGCCAGCAGCCCCACCCGGAGGGTAAGCTCCTACGAGCAGTACTTC
TRBV5-6	once	NA	TRBJ1-1	CASNSRQTPMNTEAFF	TGTGCCAGCAACTCCCGACAGACGCCAATGAACACTGAAGCTTTTTTT
TRBV7-3	many	NA	TRBJ1-6	CASSWDGGRSPLHF	TGTGCCAGCAGCTGGGACGGGGGGCGTTCACCCCTCCACTTT
TRBV20-1	many	TRBD2	TRBJ2-1	CSASSGGAFEQFF	TGCAGTGCTAGCAGCGGGGGGGCCTTTGAGCAGTTCTTC
TRBV20-1	many	TRBD1	TRBJ2-5	CSARQGKETQYF	TGCAGTGCGAGACAGGGTAAAGAGACCCAGTACTTC
TRBV29-1	NA	TRBD1	TRBJ1-1	CSATGGATEAFF	TGCAGCGCAACAGGGGGGGCCACTGAAGCTTTCTTT
TRBV7-8	few	NA	TRBJ2-5	CASSLTLAAQETQYF	TGTGCCAGCAGCTTAACATTGGCGGCCCAAGAGACCCAGTACTTC
TRBV5-1	many	TRBD2	TRBJ2-5	CASSGGVLQSVQKETQYF	TGCGCCAGCAGCGGGGGGGTCCTCCAATCCGTCCAAAAAGAGACCCAGTACTTC
TRBV28	NA	NA	TRBJ2-7	CASSLRAFSYEQYF	TGTGCCAGCAGTTTAAGGGCCTTCTCCTACGAGCAGTACTTC
TRBV9	many	TRBD1	TRBJ1-6	CASSPPGTANSPLHF	TGTGCCAGCAGCCCCCCCGGGACAGCTAATTCACCCCTCCACTTT
TRBV11-2	many	NA	TRBJ2-1	CASSTRRGLDNEQFF	TGTGCCAGCAGCACGAGGCGCGGTTTGGACAATGAGCAGTTCTTC
TRBV18	many	TRBD1	TRBJ1-2	CASSPSSGRGFPANYGYTF	TGTGCCAGCTCACCATCGTCTGGCAGGGGGTTTCCGGCTAACTATGGCTACACCTTC
TRBV5-1	NA	TRBD2	TRBJ2-3	CASSLDRRGGIDTQYF	TGCGCCAGCAGCTTGGATCGGCGGGGGGGCATTGATACGCAGTATTTT
TRBV12-3/TRBV12-4	many	NA	TRBJ1-3	CAAPRAGDNSGNTIYF	TGTGCCGCCCCCCGGGCAGGCGATAACTCTGGAAACACCATATATTTT
TRBV6-5	many	TRBD2	TRBJ2-5	CASSSGLAGKETQYF	TGTGCCAGCAGTTCTGGACTAGCGGGAAAAGAGACCCAGTACTTC
TRBV20-1	NA	NA	TRBJ2-5	CSARENQGVKTQYF	TGCAGTGCTAGAGAAAACCAGGGTGTAAAGACCCAGTACTTC
TRBV21-1	NA	NA	TRBJ2-1	CASSHGTSGGSHNEQFF	TGTGCCAGCAGCCACGGGACTAGCGGGGGGTCCCACAATGAGCAGTTCTTC